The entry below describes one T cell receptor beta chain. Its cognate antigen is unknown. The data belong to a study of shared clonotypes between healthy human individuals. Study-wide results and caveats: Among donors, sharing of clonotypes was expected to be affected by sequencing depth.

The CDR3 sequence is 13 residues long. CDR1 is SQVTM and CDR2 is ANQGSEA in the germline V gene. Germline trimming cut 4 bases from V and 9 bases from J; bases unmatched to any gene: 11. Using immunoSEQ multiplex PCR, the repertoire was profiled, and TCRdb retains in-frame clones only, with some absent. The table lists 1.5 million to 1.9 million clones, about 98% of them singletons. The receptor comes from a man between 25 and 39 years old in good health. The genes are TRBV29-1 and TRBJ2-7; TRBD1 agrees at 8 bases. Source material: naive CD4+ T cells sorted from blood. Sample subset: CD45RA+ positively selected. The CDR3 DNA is TGCAGCGTTGCGAAGGACAGGGTTCAAGGGCAGTACTTC. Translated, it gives CSVAKDRVQGQYF.